This T cell receptor (beta chain) was recovered during a study of T cell responses to AZD1222 COVID-19 vaccine (dated by TCRdb to the early 2020s). With regard to the full study: A total of around 240 trial participants underwent TCR sequencing, of whom about 200 received two doses of AZD1222 and approximately 25 received two doses of the MenACWY control vaccine. Trial participants were enrolled by age into 18-55, 56-69 and 70-plus year subgroups, with around 150, 28 and 57 TCR-sequenced participants respectively. What the work shows at the level of the full study, not this receptor alone: Most participants were white British and females outnumbered males, and the authors suggested that clonal diversity may have been underestimated. After two AZD1222 doses, both the breadth and the depth of spike-specific TCRs were significantly higher than at day 0 and than in MenACWY recipients. Because no day 14 peak-response samples were available, the repertoires could be characterized only after the peak T cell response. CD4 TCRs associated with the vaccine covered the entire spike protein, and the dominant responses were in regions 160-218 and 743-854. Only five or six AZD1222 recipients were SARS-CoV-2 seropositive at baseline, limiting conclusions about previously exposed vaccinees. Reportedly, almost half of the unique spike-specific TCRs recognized epitopes lying outside the regions that are mutated in the B.1.351 and B.1.1.7 variants. The 56-69-year group was small, and its depth increase did not reach significance, likely because of low power.

From its cysteine to its phenylalanine, the CDR3 spans 15 amino acids. CDR3 DNA is the only sequence kept; it has 45 bases, read in frame from the first base. Per the germline V gene, SGDLS is the CDR1 and YYNGEE is the CDR2. V loses 0 bases of germline sequence and J loses 7 bases, and the interval between the two ends is 13 bases. Comments on this clone: The target of this receptor is not known. The sample holds no much larger clone one base away, and base qualities are not on file.

Interpreted using the paper, the time point label stands for: about 28 days (+/-7) after the second vaccine dose. Because spike-specific TCR depth and breadth did not differ between the two schedules, AZD1222 recipients who got a second dose at roughly 4 weeks were pooled with those who got a second dose at roughly 12 weeks. Vaccinee samples came from UK trials COV001 and COV002, including a single-blind randomized controlled phase 2/3 trial of AZD1222 (ChAdOx1 nCoV-19) in healthy adults. Trial participant PBMC samples were collected at day 0 and day 28 after the second dose for TCRbeta chain sequencing. The CDR3 regions of human TCRbeta chains were subjected to immunosequencing. The authors' analysis ran thus. Repertoire TCRs were checked for matches against a reference library of SARS-CoV-2-specific TCRs that had been generated using the MIRA antigen-specificity platform. Breadth was defined as the fraction of unique TCRs that were SARS-CoV-2-associated. Depth was defined as the fraction of total T cells that were SARS-CoV-2-associated. Each spike-specific TCR was assigned to its reactive spike region and to a CD4 or CD8 class using the MIRA data. Log10-transformed breadth and depth values were compared by one-way ANOVA with Sidak's multiple comparisons tests. Sourced from immuneACCESS, this table was stored by TCRdb with only in-frame sequences that have V and J called. A share of the clones is absent; for the studies checked, an unresolved V gene accounts for under half, and the remainder has no known explanation. The DNA was the basis for D and trimming; V, J and clone size are from that table. The sample table contains 180,000 or so clones; only one count was recorded for 88% of them. 25% to 30% of the sample is held by the ten biggest clonotypes.

This sequence originates from an adult who received the AZD1222 COVID-19 vaccine. The material was peripheral blood, obtained 28 days after the second AZD1222 dose. This chain joins TRBV9 to TRBJ2-2, with TRBD2 tentatively as D gene (6 bases match). The CDR3 is CASSVAASAHGELFF. The DNA sequence reads TGTGCCAGCAGCGTAGCGGCTAGCGCTCACGGGGAGCTGTTTTTT.